The rows below give T cell receptor beta chains drawn from one sample of a study of CD8 T cells in ankylosing spondylitis. From the 5' RACE reads, TCRdb called clonotypes with MiXCR, one entry per CDR3 protein. The sample carries fewer than 150,000 distinct CDR3 sequences, roughly 6.6% recorded once. Sequencing was performed on blood, either unsorted or a sorted T cell fraction (not recorded which). All receptors come from a female donor with ankylosing spondylitis or in good health (not recorded which). Both conserved end residues are part of each CDR3.

TRBV4-1,14,TRBJ2-7,CASSQAQGAREQYF
TRBV3-1,15,TRBJ2-3,CASSQVALMGDTQYF
TRBV4-1,18,TRBJ2-3,CASSQDRVRAVTTDTQYF
TRBV5-1,15,TRBJ2-3,CASISQQGAADTQYF
TRBV5-1,14,TRBJ2-2,CASSSAGVGGELFF
TRBV5-1,14,TRBJ2-3,CASSLALSTDTQYF
TRBV12-3/TRBV12-4,14,TRBJ2-5,CASTQRDFQETQYF
TRBV4-2,15,TRBJ1-5,CASSPGVGQYQPQHF
TRBV12-3/TRBV12-4,17,TRBJ2-3,CASSLRLAGLSTDTQYF
TRBV29-1,16,TRBJ1-1,CSVVPGQGARRAEAFF
TRBV5-5,13,TRBJ2-5,CASSREGGETQYF
TRBV7-9,15,TRBJ2-3,CASSPGSPFTDTQYF
TRBV7-2,15,TRBJ1-4,CASSLAPTTNEKLFF
TRBV6-5,16,TRBJ2-3,CASSYLVAGGTDTQYF
TRBV7-2,15,TRBJ2-1,CASSLVGQRVSEQFF